This entry lists 17 T cell receptor beta chains sequenced from one sample in a study of blood T cells in healthy people across ages. For the second PCR, which ran for about 7 to 12 cycles, a sample-barcoded 5' primer and a J-beta primer mix were used. TCRdb redid the calling of the 5' RACE reads with MiXCR, one entry per CDR3 protein. The profile shows around 1,500,000 distinct CDR3 sequences, 28% of them singletons. Sequences were obtained from blood. The source of these receptors is a woman aged 25 to 39 in good health.

The chain carries TRBV5-1 and TRBJ2-3; D is possibly TRBD1 (6 bases). Germline CDR1 SGHRS, CDR2 YFSETQ. This CDR3 comprises 17 residues. V lost 2 bases to trimming and J lost 4 bases, with 20 bases between them. DNA for the CDR3: TGCGCCAGCAGCTTACCGGGACAATCAAATCCCCCAGATACGCAGTATTTT. Translated, it gives CASSLPGQSNPPDTQYF.

This clonotype was picked up one time. A read error is possible here, since a much larger clone lies one base away. The gene calls are TRBV12-3 or TRBV12-4 and TRBJ1-2; tentative D call: TRBD1 (5 bases). This CDR3 region has 15 residues. Trimming took 7 bases from V and 3 from J, leaving 18 bases between them. CDR3 sequence: CASTITGRGDYGYTF. The CDR3 bases are TGTGCCAGCACCATAACCGGACGGGGGGACTATGGCTACACCTTC.

The rearrangement links TRBV7-3 to TRBJ2-5; 7 nucleotides line up with TRBD2. The V segment lost 6 bases and the J segment 2 bases; nucleotides outside the gene matches: 9. The CDR3 has 15 amino acids. CDR1 is SGHTA and CDR2 is FQGTGA in the germline V gene. The CDR3 region has the DNA TGTGCCAGCAGTCCAAGGGTGGGACTACAAGAGACCCAGTACTTC. It encodes CASSPRVGLQETQYF.

The chain has TRBV2 and TRBJ2-4, with 8 bases aligning to TRBD1. From germline, CDR1 is SNHLY and CDR2 FYNNEI. After removal of 6 bases from V and 1 base from J, the junction contained 8 bases not matched to a gene. The CDR3 has 16 amino acids. The CDR3 protein is CASRQYRGAAKNIQYF. The CDR3 DNA reads TGTGCCAGCAGGCAGTACAGGGGGGCGGCCAAAAACATTCAGTACTTC.

The CDR3 sequence is CASSRDINTDTQYF. CDR3 nucleotides: TGTGCCAGCAGTCGGGACATAAACACAGATACGCAGTATTTT. The J gene is TRBJ2-3, the V gene TRBV5-5; D is perhaps TRBD1 (6 bases). V lost 5 bases to trimming and J lost 2 bases, with 12 bases between them. CDR1 and CDR2 (germline): SGHKS, YYEKEE (reference sequence). The CDR3 has 14 residues.

This clonotype has just a few counts. V and J are TRBV27 and TRBJ2-3; D remains unclear. In germline, CDR1 is MNHEY, CDR2 SMNVEV (reference sequence). Trimming shortened V by 3 bases and J by 2 bases, and 12 bases separated the two germline ends. The CDR3 has 15 residues. Written as DNA, the CDR3 is TGTGCCAGCAGTTTTCCCGACGGAGCCACAGATACGCAGTATTTT. This codes for CASSFPDGATDTQYF.

This clonotype was found a few times. The chain is built from TRBV19 and TRBJ2-7; D could derive from TRBD1 or TRBD2 (5 bases each). The CDR3 is 15 residues long. The germline CDR1 and CDR2 sequences are LNHDA and SQIVND (reference sequence). The ends were cut back, 7 bases at V and 2 bases at J, with 18 bases in the middle. CDR3: CASNGSGTVTYEQYF. The CDR3 bases are TGTGCCAGTAACGGTTCCGGGACGGTGACCTACGAGCAGTACTTC.

V usage is TRBV7-2 and J usage is TRBJ2-7, with D possibly being TRBD1 (7 bases). Trimming took 5 bases from V and 5 from J, leaving 13 bases between them. The CDR3 has 13 amino acids. Germline V CDR1 and CDR2: SGHTA, FQGNSA. The CDR3 DNA sequence: TGTGCCAGCAGCGCACAGGGGAGGCACGAGCAGTACTTC. It yields the protein CASSAQGRHEQYF.

This clonotype was recorded a few times. The rearrangement links TRBV28 to TRBJ2-7; no reliable D call. The germline V and J ends were trimmed by 6 bases and 7 bases, with 10 bases remaining between them. The CDR3 is 11 amino acids. Germline CDR1 and CDR2: MDHEN and SYDVKM. CDR3 in amino acids: CASSTSTEQYF. The CDR3 nucleotides are TGTGCCAGCAGCACTTCGACGGAGCAGTACTTC.

This clonotype came up a few times. This sequence joins TRBV9 and TRBJ2-7; D call uncertain. V gave up 0 bases and J gave up 4 bases, with 8 bases separating them. Germline CDR1 and CDR2: SGDLS and YYNGEE. The CDR3 has 13 amino acids. The CDR3 nucleotides read TGTGCCAGCAGCGTAGGACCTAATTACGAGCAGTACTTC. Protein: CASSVGPNYEQYF.

This clonotype appeared a single time. This clone may be a read error of a much larger clone one base away. This sequence joins TRBV10-3 and TRBJ2-7; tentatively, D is TRBD2 (6 bases). V lost 6 bases and J lost 3, with 9 bases in between. Germline assignment: CDR1 ENHRY and CDR2 SYGVKD. The CDR3 runs to 12 residues. As DNA, the CDR3 is TGTGCCATCAGGGGCGGGAACTACGAGCAGTACTTC. Encoded protein: CAIRGGNYEQYF.

In DNA form, the CDR3 reads TGCAGTGCCGCGGATACTGAAGCTTTCTTT. This gives the protein CSAADTEAFF. The chain links TRBV20-1 to TRBJ1-1; D not resolved. Trimming removed 6 bases from V and 5 bases from J, with 7 bases in between. Germline CDR1 and CDR2: DFQATT and SNEGSKA (reference sequence). The CDR3 consists of 10 residues.

The chain couples TRBV5-1 to TRBJ1-2, with D perhaps matching TRBD1 (6 bases). Germline CDR1 is SGHRS and CDR2 is YFSETQ. The CDR3 consists of 14 residues. The germline V and J ends were trimmed by 5 bases and 3 bases, with 14 bases remaining between them. The CDR3 loop reads CASRTGSSDYGYTF. The CDR3 DNA is TGCGCCAGCAGAACAGGGTCCTCTGACTATGGCTACACCTTC.

V is TRBV2 and J is TRBJ2-5, with D maybe TRBD2 (7 bases). Trimming left V 6 bases short and J 7 bases short, with 15 bases between. This CDR3 spans 13 amino acids. CDR1 and CDR2 from the germline V gene are SNHLY and FYNNEI. CDR3 nucleotides: TGTGCCAGCAGCCTAGCGGAGGGGGGGACCCAGTACTTC. It yields the protein CASSLAEGGTQYF.

This clonotype was found a few times. A read error may be the cause here, since a much bigger clone is one base away. This chain joins TRBV2 and TRBJ2-4, with 14 bases that match TRBD2. Germline loops: CDR1 SNHLY, CDR2 FYNNEI. The CDR3 has 15 amino acids. The ends lost 5 bases at V and 13 bases at J; junction bases unmatched: 10. The CDR3 loop reads CASSRLAGGYNEQYF. The CDR3 region has the DNA TGTGCCAGCAGTCGACTAGCGGGGGGGTACAATGAGCAGTACTTC. Variable domain in full (rest from reference TRBV2 and TRBJ2-4): EPEVTQTPSHQVTQMGQEVILRCVPISNHLYFYWYRQILGQKVEFLVSFYNNEISEKSEIFDDQFSVERPDGSNFTLKIRSTKLEDSAMYFCASSRLAGGYNEQYFGAGTRLSVL.

This sequence joins TRBV7-2 and TRBJ2-5, with unresolved D. CDR3 length: 16 residues. Trimming shortened V by 1 base and J by 0 bases, and 12 bases separated the two germline ends. Germline CDR1 is SGHTA and CDR2 is FQGNSA. CDR3 loop: CASSLDPTPNQETQYF. The CDR3 region has the DNA TGTGCCAGCAGCTTAGACCCGACCCCGAACCAAGAGACCCAGTACTTC.

A word on this clonotype: This sequence may be a read error, since a much larger clone differs from it by one base. The chain is built from TRBV6-2 or TRBV6-3 and TRBJ2-4; D might be TRBD1 (6 bases). The J call may be incorrect, as the DNA end agrees better with TRBJ2-7. Germline V gene sequence: CDR1 MNHEY, CDR2 SVGEGT. The length of the CDR3 is 14 residues. The CDR3 reads CATGRIDRCYEQYF. Here the CDR3 DNA reads TGTGCGACGGGCCGTATAGACAGGTGCTACGAGCAGTACTTC.